This entry is about one T cell receptor (beta chain). Its antigen is currently not known. In total, 666 healthy bone marrow donors made up the cohort. All cohort members were sampled while nominally healthy, although unrecorded immune exposures were likely present. The donor tested CMV seropositive and was one of the 289 seropositive cohort members. Every donor gave a peripheral blood sample, and the peripheral blood mononuclear cells from that sample were used for TCR beta sequencing. The Qiagen DNeasy Blood Extraction Kit was used to extract genomic DNA from the blood cell samples. Trimming removed 8 bases from V and 3 bases from J; the gene matches leave 10 bases unexplained. The CDR3, from cysteine to phenylalanine, totals 17 residues. The kept DNA is CDR3 alone, 51 bases in frame from the first base. Reading the germline V gene gives CDR1 SGHNT and CDR2 YENEEA. These data come from a study of cytomegalovirus exposure and HLA in healthy donors (dated by TCRdb to 2017 to 2019). Turning to the overall study: In an earlier analysis of 550 to 750 of the donors, 276 Gb of sequence data and some 100 million unique TCR beta sequences from about 190 million T cells were reported. An early release covering 550 to 650 HLA-typed donors comprised roughly 300 gigabases of sequencing data and roughly 86 million unique TCR sequences. Of the 300 to 450 genotyped donors, roughly 80% fell in the genetic ancestry cluster associated with self-reported Caucasian donors. The aim of the study was to test whether cataloging public T cell receptors could identify signatures of past pathogen exposure. The study profiled the T cell repertoires of around 700 subjects by immunosequencing and related them to cytomegalovirus serostatus. In addition to the first cohort of 666 subjects, a separate validation cohort of around 110 different subjects was used. To predict cytomegalovirus infection status, the study combined high-throughput TCR immunosequencing, statistical association of individual TCRs with disease status, and machine learning. A later analysis re-analyzed previously published TCR beta repertoires from several hundred donors and added high-resolution HLA genotyping to study TCR occurrence patterns. Rather than drawing on any new phenotypic data, the later analysis identified candidate immune exposures from TCR beta sequences and the way those sequences occurred across donors. To decide whether each TCR beta V gene segment behaved as functional or pseudogenic, an earlier analysis of fewer than 750 of the donors relied on high-throughput TCR beta sequencing. Donor age, sex, ethnicity and CMV serostatus were compiled alongside the repertoire data. A later genetic analysis took genome-wide SNP genotypes for 398 of the 666 donors and used that subset as a discovery cohort. All discovery cohort repertoires had been generated using a single sequencing platform. HLA typing covered class I and class II loci at four-digit resolution. The number of typed donors differed by locus: about 620-640 for A, B, C, DRB1 and DQB1; 500 to 550 for DQA1; some 590 for DPA1; and 450 to 480 for DPB1. Several DR-DQ haplotypes were treated as single units for association and clustering because of strong linkage in the cohort. On average, roughly 240,000 unique TCR beta nucleotide sequences were sequenced per donor among a few hundred genotyped donors of the cohort, with 15% to 20% of those sequences being non-productive.

What the study reported, not specific to this receptor: For the cohort, immune exposure information was limited to CMV serostatus. V-gene and J-gene trimming of TCR beta chains was associated with a missense DCLRE1C variant in a later genetic analysis, and the association was replicated in an independent cohort. Across donors, most TCR sequences were observed very rarely, whereas some public TCRs were present in many individuals. A cluster of highly shared sequence variants was judged likely to be a technical artifact of the sequencing pipeline. Some IMGT-functional V segments, including TRBV6-2 and TRBV6-3, could not be told apart with the 87-base-pair reads, so those segments were excluded. Compared with the roughly 700-donor mean, donors in an Asian-associated ancestry cluster had fewer N-insertions in productive TCRs, according to a later genetic analysis. Correlated functional status among segregating V segments might be attributable to linkage disequilibrium, but an unknown experimental factor could not be ruled out. When HLA alleles, especially DR and DQ, strongly co-occurred, attributing TCR associations to individual alleles was difficult. In vitro tests confirmed that three of the cytomegalovirus-associated TCR beta chains recognize cytomegalovirus antigens. According to a later analysis, most CMV-associated TCR beta chains appeared to be HLA-restricted, and the HLA associations seemed to be driven largely by CMV exposure. It was suggested by the authors that the approach could potentially be generalized to other disease states and immunological phenotypes. The earlier analysis of approximately 560 of the donors excluded roughly 17 rarely observed V segments, including chromosome 9 orphons, because counts were too low. An earlier analysis of 450 to 750 of the donors showed that most TCR beta V segments appeared in productive rearrangements either about 87% or about 30% of the time, which broadly matched IMGT annotations. Cytomegalovirus status was reported to be diagnosed by the classifier with high specificity and sensitivity in both the original and validation cohorts. A further reported finding was that TCR beta sequences accurately predicted the HLA-A and HLA-B alleles for most subjects in the first cohort. In a later analysis, some 18,000 TCR beta sequences were associated with specific HLA alleles at a false discovery rate of 0.05. This cohort had only TCR beta chains sequenced, and the lack of alpha or paired-chain data limited which features could be detected. Because some donors lacked HLA typing at each locus, the association tests relied only on the typed subset. In a later analysis, HLA-associated TCR beta chains were found to be more clonally expanded and to have lower generation probabilities than equally common non-associated chains. A later analysis reported that several top co-occurrence clusters appeared linked to parvovirus B19, influenza, CMV and Epstein-Barr virus. A later analysis found that TCR association rates varied across HLA loci, with DRB1 alleles showing the most associated TCRs and HLA-C alleles the fewest. The study gave a list of 150 to 200 TCR beta chains associated with cytomegalovirus. The presence/absence analyses assumed that sequencing depth was roughly uniform across donors, and that assumption may not be true.

The method behind the library was the immunoSEQ multiplex PCR assay. The multiplex PCR relied on a mix of 60 forward primers for TCR Vbeta segments and 13 reverse primers for TCR Jbeta segments. The CDR3 region of rearranged TCR beta genes was amplified from genomic DNA with a multiplex PCR assay. On the Illumina HiSeq System, the amplified TCR beta libraries were sequenced as 87-base-pair reads. The authors processed their data as follows. A later analysis tallied 70 million to 100 million unique TCR beta chains across the 700 or so repertoires, and around 9.9 million of those chains were shared by two or more donors. To remove PCR and sequencing errors, raw reads were error-corrected and collapsed into unique sequences using a nearest-neighbor algorithm that merged closely related sequences. V, D and J gene segments were assigned by aligning CDR3 sequences to IMGT reference sequences. For a sequence to be retained, at least a six-nucleotide match to both a V gene segment and a J gene segment was required. A rearrangement counted as productive if the CDR3 had no stop codons and remained in frame with V and J, and every other rearrangement counted as non-productive. CDR3 was defined by IMGT convention, running from the second conserved V-encoded cysteine to the conserved J-encoded phenylalanine. The earlier analysis of a few hundred of the donors excluded sequences that lacked an unambiguous match to a single V gene segment. An earlier analysis of 587 of the donors classified V segments as functional when productive rearrangements were above 56.7% and as segregating when the standard deviation between donors was above 5%. A statistical classification framework was developed to diagnose cytomegalovirus status using the catalog of TCR beta chain sequences. In a later analysis, TCR nucleotide sequences were compared against IMGT/GENE-DB human TR gene sequences so that V and J genes could be assigned. In a later analysis, CDR3 sequences and most-parsimonious VDJ recombination scenarios were assigned using the TCRdist pipeline. A later analysis defined each TCR beta chain by its CDR3 amino acid sequence plus V-gene family, and excluded reads lacking a unique V-gene family. As a way to deal with suspected cross-contamination and a sequencing artifact, a later analysis dropped hundreds of nucleotide sequences that were highly shared and had low generation probability. For each public chain, a later analysis derived a clonal expansion index from normalized ranks of inferred template counts within each repertoire. In a later analysis, generation probabilities were computed with a VDJ recombination model fitted to out-of-frame rearrangements, and the resulting probabilities were checked against IGoR. Hypergeometric tests were used in a later analysis to score TCR-TCR, TCR-HLA and TCR-CMV co-occurrence, with a repertoire-size bias correction applied to the TCR pairs. In a later analysis, false discovery rates were estimated by permuting HLA or CMV assignments 20 times. In a later analysis, co-occurring TCRs were grouped using DBSCAN, with TCRdist sequence similarity added in when clustering inside HLA-allele-positive subsets. Co-occurrence clustering excluded repertoires with fewer than 30,000 or more than 120,000 public chains, plus five with anomalous nucleotide sharing. TCRdb re-hosts the immuneACCESS table, in-frame sequences only. Its copies lack some clones; in the studies checked, an unresolved V gene accounts for under half of them, and the cause for the rest is not known. Clone size and V and J calls were adopted from that table, with D and trimming inferred from the DNA. The sample's records list 150,000 to 200,000 clones. The ten top clones hold approximately 0.82% of the sample.

Sequencing was performed on PBMCs. The TCR sequence derives from a woman aged 18-29 years in good health and CMV-seropositive. The chain links TRBV11-3 with TRBJ2-6, with TRBD1 identical over 10 junction bases. The DNA sequence is given as TGTGCCAGCGATGGACAGGGGGAGATACTTGGGGCCAACGTCCTGACTTTC. It translates to CASDGQGEILGANVLTF.